The 20 T cell receptor beta chains presented below share a single source sample, sequenced in a study of beta chain features in type 1 diabetes. Reverse transcribing all isolated RNA meant expressed TCRB transcripts were sequenced. Assay used: immunoSEQ multiplex PCR; TCRdb lists only in-frame clones, some missing. This sample yields around 430,000 clones, of which about 29% are seen a single time; almost 0.065% belongs to the top ten. The sample was naive CD4+ T cells from blood. These receptors were collected from a young man in good health.

J is TRBJ2-3 and V is TRBV30; 9 bases are a match to TRBD2. CDR1 is GTSNPN, CDR2 SVGIG, per germline (reference sequence). With V trimmed by 0 bases and J by 9 bases, 10 bases remained unmatched. The CDR3 extends over 15 amino acids. The CDR3 nucleotides are TGTGCCTGGAGTGTAGGCGGGAGGGCCTCTTCAACGCAGTATTTT. The encoded protein is CAWSVGGRASSTQYF.

This clone was observed a handful of times. The J gene is TRBJ2-5, the V gene TRBV30; D is perhaps TRBD2 (6 bases). The germline V gene encodes CDR1 GTSNPN and CDR2 SVGIG (reference sequence). The V gene lost 0 bases and the J gene lost 5 bases, with 10 bases spanning the gap. The CDR3 sequence is 13 residues long. CDR3 amino acids: CAWSVQEGETQYF. DNA of the CDR3: TGTGCCTGGAGTGTTCAGGAGGGGGAGACCCAGTACTTC.

In nucleotides, the CDR3 is TGTGCCTGGAGTCTTCTTAGGCGCACCGGGGAGCTGTTTTTT. This sequence encodes CAWSLLRRTGELFF. This chain links TRBV30 with TRBJ2-2, with D uncertain. The CDR3 is made up of 14 amino acids. With 2 bases removed from V and 4 bases from J, the gap between germline ends came to 11 bases. The germline V gene encodes CDR1 GTSNPN and CDR2 SVGIG (reference sequence).

About this clone itself: Other DNA sequences from this sample encode an identical CDR3 as well. This rearrangement joins TRBV7-3 to TRBJ2-1, with 7 bases lining up with TRBD2. Looked up from germline, CDR1 is SGHTA and CDR2 is FQGTGA. Trimming took 0 bases from V and 2 from J; bases not matched to a gene: 1. The CDR3 has 15 amino acids. This chain's CDR3 is CASSLTSGTYNEQFF. For the CDR3, the DNA is TGTGCCAGCAGCTTAACCAGCGGGACCTACAATGAGCAGTTCTTC.

J is TRBJ2-1 and V is TRBV9, with 7 positions matching TRBD2. Germline trimming cut 4 bases from V and 0 bases from J; bases unmatched to any gene: 13. The CDR3 sequence is 18 residues long. Germline V gene lookup returns CDR1 SGDLS and CDR2 YYNGEE. CDR3 region: CASSTRDYRSSSYNEQFF. CDR3 coding DNA: TGTGCCAGCAGCACACGGGACTATAGAAGCAGCTCCTACAATGAGCAGTTCTTC.

Points on this clone: This CDR3 is also generated by other DNA sequences in the sample. CDR3 sequence (DNA): TGTGCCAGCAGTGCTCCGGGACAGTCCTACGAGCAGTACTTC. Its protein product is CASSAPGQSYEQYF. The chain recombines TRBV28 with TRBJ2-7; 7 bases agree with TRBD1. Germline V lookup: CDR1 MDHEN, CDR2 SYDVKM. The V and J ends lost 5 bases and 1 base, in that order; junction bases with no gene match: 5. The CDR3 is 14 amino acids.

The rearrangement joins TRBV4-1 to TRBJ2-1; 7 bases fit TRBD2. The length of the CDR3 is 15 residues. Germline assignment: CDR1 MGHRA and CDR2 YSYEKL. V lost 6 bases to trimming and J lost 9 bases; unmatched junction nucleotides: 14. The DNA of the CDR3 is TGCGCCAGCAGGACACCGGGCGGGAGTAAGGGTGAGCAGTTCTTC. This encodes CASRTPGGSKGEQFF.

This clone was detected only a few times. The chain recombines TRBV29-1 with TRBJ2-3; D gene ambiguous. The CDR3 extends over 12 amino acids. Per the germline V gene, CDR1 is SQVTM and CDR2 is ANQGSEA. V was clipped by 4 bases and J by 0 bases, with 5 bases between them. Here the CDR3 DNA reads TGCAGCGTTGGGGCTAGCACAGATACGCAGTATTTT. Translating gives CSVGASTDTQYF.

The gene calls are TRBV2 and TRBJ1-2, with D unresolved. Trimming removed 4 bases at V and 9 bases at J, with 12 bases between. The CDR3 is 12 amino acids. Germline V gives CDR1 SNHLY, CDR2 FYNNEI. CDR3 residues: CASSVAQPRYTF. The CDR3 DNA follows: TGTGCCAGCAGTGTGGCGCAGCCCCGCTACACCTTC.

Concerning this clone: A junction end diverges from the germline sequence, so it may reflect a read error. The same CDR3 also results from other DNA sequences found in this sample. This rearrangement joins TRBV29-1 to TRBJ2-1, with 7 bases matching TRBD2. This CDR3 has 11 residues. Germline V CDR1 and CDR2: SQVTM, ANQGSEA. The CDR3 is CSGHSRNEQFF. The CDR3 nucleotides are TGTAGCGGGCATAGCCGAAATGAGCAGTTCTTC.

Regarding this clone: This specimen includes other DNA sequences encoding the same CDR3. The chain carries TRBV29-1 and TRBJ1-1, with 7 bases matching TRBD1. V gave up 5 bases and J gave up 14 bases; unmatched junction bases: 5. The V gene's germline CDR1 is SQVTM and CDR2 ANQGSEA. The CDR3 is 9 amino acids. CDR3 in DNA: TGCAGCGTTCAGGGGGTGGCGTTCTTT. Translation: CSVQGVAFF. The full variable domain, completed using reference TRBV29-1 and TRBJ1-1, is SAVISQKPSRDICQRGTSLTIQCQVDSQVTMMFWYRQQPGQSLTLIATANQGSEATYESGFVIDKFPISRPNLTFSTLTVSNMSPEDSSIYLCSVQGVAFFGQGTRLTVV.

This chain connects TRBV29-1 to TRBJ2-3; 10 bases match TRBD1. The V segment lost 7 bases and the J segment 2 bases; nucleotides outside the gene matches: 6. Germline V CDR1 and CDR2: SQVTM, ANQGSEA. The length of the CDR3 is 14 residues. The CDR3 sequence is CSGKGTGDTDTQYF. The CDR3 coding sequence is TGCAGCGGGAAAGGGACAGGGGACACAGATACGCAGTATTTT.

The gene calls are TRBV28 and TRBJ2-5, with 8 nucleotides matching TRBD2. The germline V gene encodes CDR1 MDHEN and CDR2 SYDVKM. After removal of 3 bases from V and 5 bases from J, the junction contained 5 bases not matched to a gene. This CDR3 is 14 amino acids long. The CDR3 loop reads CASSLLSGGETQYF. CDR3 nucleotide sequence: TGTGCCAGCAGTTTGCTTTCGGGAGGGGAGACCCAGTACTTC.

This clone was seen only a few times. This chain uses TRBV5-1 with TRBJ2-1; TRBD2 matches 8 bases. In germline, CDR1 is SGHRS, CDR2 YFSETQ. Trimming at V came to 5 bases and at J to 7 bases, leaving 14 bases not matched to a gene. CDR3 length: 16 amino acids. CDR3 coding DNA: TGCGCCAGCAGTTCTCAGCCGGGAGGGCCGGGAAATGAGCAGTTCTTC. Encoded protein: CASSSQPGGPGNEQFF. Full variable domain (remainder filled in from reference TRBV5-1 and TRBJ2-1): KAGVTQTPRYLIKTRGQQVTLSCSPISGHRSVSWYQQTPGQGLQFLFEYFSETQRNKGNFPGRFSGRQFSNSRSEMNVSTLELGDSALYLCASSSQPGGPGNEQFFGPGTRLTVL.

The chain carries TRBV30 and TRBJ1-2; D not resolved. Trimming took off 0 bases at V and 7 bases at J, with 15 bases between the two ends. CDR1 GTSNPN and CDR2 SVGIG come from the germline V gene (reference sequence). This CDR3 is built from 14 residues. CDR3 DNA sequence: TGTGCCTGGAGTGTTCGGATCGAGACCGGTGGCTACACCTTC. Translated, it gives CAWSVRIETGGYTF.

The genes are TRBV5-1 and TRBJ2-6, with D possibly being TRBD1 (5 bases). CDR1 is SGHRS and CDR2 is YFSETQ in the germline V gene. Trimming left V 1 base short and J 9 bases short, with 5 bases between. The CDR3 consists of 12 residues. In DNA, the CDR3 is TGCGCCAGCAGCTTGACAGGCAACGTCCTGACTTTC. Its protein is CASSLTGNVLTF. Drawing the rest from reference TRBV5-1 and TRBJ2-6, the complete variable domain is KAGVTQTPRYLIKTRGQQVTLSCSPISGHRSVSWYQQTPGQGLQFLFEYFSETQRNKGNFPGRFSGRQFSNSRSEMNVSTLELGDSALYLCASSLTGNVLTFGAGSRLTVL.

The V call is TRBV30, the J call TRBJ2-3; 8 positions agree with TRBD1. The CDR3 covers 14 residues. CDR1 is GTSNPN and CDR2 is SVGIG in the germline V gene (reference sequence). Losses at the gene ends were 3 bases for V and 2 bases for J; bases not matched to a gene: 4. The chain's CDR3 is CAWSTGGLTDTQYF. CDR3 coding DNA: TGTGCCTGGAGCACAGGGGGTCTCACAGATACGCAGTATTTT.

Concerning this clone: Within the sample, other DNA sequences also encode this same CDR3. The rearrangement uses TRBV18 and TRBJ2-6; D gene unclear. The V end lost 1 base, the J end lost 1 base, and 5 bases lay between the germline ends. Germline CDR1 KGHSH, CDR2 LQKENI. The CDR3 sequence is 15 residues long. The CDR3 DNA is TGTGCCAGCTCACCACAGGTATCTGGGGCCAACGTCCTGACTTTC. Its translation is CASSPQVSGANVLTF.

The V and J genes are TRBV28 and TRBJ2-3; tentative D call: TRBD1 (5 bases). Germline lookup yields CDR1 MDHEN and CDR2 SYDVKM. Trimming cost V 3 bases and J 7 bases, with 11 bases left between them. CDR3 length equals 13 residues. The CDR3 spells CASSFPGRHTQYF. CDR3 in DNA: TGTGCCAGCAGTTTCCCAGGGCGGCATACGCAGTATTTT. Filled out from reference TRBV28 and TRBJ2-3, the complete variable domain reads DVKVTQSSRYLVKRTGEKVFLECVQDMDHENMFWYRQDPGLGLRLIYFSYDVKMKEKGDIPEGYSVSREKKERFSLILESASTNQTSMYLCASSFPGRHTQYFGPGTRLTVL.

This clone was detected only a few times. This chain connects TRBV5-6 to TRBJ2-4; maybe TRBD1 (5 bases). V dropped 0 bases and J dropped 4 bases, with 8 bases sitting between them. CDR3 size: 14 residues. CDR1 SGHDT and CDR2 YYEEEE come from the germline V gene. The CDR3: CASSLVGLKNIQYF. The DNA of the CDR3 is TGTGCCAGCAGCTTGGTGGGGCTAAAAAACATTCAGTACTTC.